This TCR beta chain was recorded in a study of cytomegalovirus exposure and HLA in healthy donors. The trim removed 6 bases at V and 7 bases at J, leaving 10 bases unmatched. CDR3 length: 15 residues. Looked up from germline, CDR1 is SGHAT and CDR2 is FQNNGV. The PCR made use of 60 Vbeta and 13 Jbeta primers. The repertoire was sequenced with immunoSEQ multiplex PCR; TCRdb's copy has only in-frame clones and lacks some. Among 120,000 or so clones listed, more than 75% were seen once. The sample comprised PBMCs. The receptor's source is a man aged 18-30 years in good health and CMV-seronegative. The chain joins TRBV11-2 to TRBJ2-2, with 8 bases matching TRBD2. The CDR3 reads CASRHPGGADGELFF. CDR3 DNA: TGTGCCAGCAGGCATCCGGGGGGGGCTGACGGGGAGCTGTTTTTT.